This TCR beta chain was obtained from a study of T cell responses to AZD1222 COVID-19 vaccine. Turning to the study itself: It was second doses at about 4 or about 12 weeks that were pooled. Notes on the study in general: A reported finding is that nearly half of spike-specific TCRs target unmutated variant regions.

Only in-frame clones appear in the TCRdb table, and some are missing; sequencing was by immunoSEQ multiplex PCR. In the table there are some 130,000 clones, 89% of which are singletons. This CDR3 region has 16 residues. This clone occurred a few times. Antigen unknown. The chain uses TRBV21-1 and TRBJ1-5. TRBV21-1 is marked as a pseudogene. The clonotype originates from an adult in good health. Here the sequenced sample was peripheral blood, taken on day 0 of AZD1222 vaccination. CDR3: CASSKVVSGGDQPQHF. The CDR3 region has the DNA TGTGCCAGCAGCAAAGTCGTCTCTGGGGGGGATCAGCCCCAGCATTTT.